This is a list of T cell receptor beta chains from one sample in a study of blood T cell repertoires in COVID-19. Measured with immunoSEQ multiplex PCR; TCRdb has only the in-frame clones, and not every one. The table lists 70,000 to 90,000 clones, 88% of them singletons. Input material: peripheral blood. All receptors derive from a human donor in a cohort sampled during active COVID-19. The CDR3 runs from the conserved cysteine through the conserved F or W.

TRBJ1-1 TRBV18 CASSLGTDPTGTEAFF
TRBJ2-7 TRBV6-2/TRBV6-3 CASSPAGLAGDEQYF
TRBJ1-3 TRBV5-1 CASSPSGSSSGNTIYF
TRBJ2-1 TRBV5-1 CASSASPGRNEQFF
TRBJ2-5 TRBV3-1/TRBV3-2 CASSHSGGETQYF
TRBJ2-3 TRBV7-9 CASNPPGLAGLDTQYF
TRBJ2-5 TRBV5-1 CASIRGAGGEETQYF
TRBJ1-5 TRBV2 CASSGTGNQPQHF
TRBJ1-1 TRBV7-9 CASSLGQGDTEAFF
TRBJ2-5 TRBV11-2 CASRPTSGSGETQYF
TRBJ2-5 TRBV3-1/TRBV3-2 CASSQNGLGRQETQYF
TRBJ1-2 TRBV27 CASRRAGGASYGYTF
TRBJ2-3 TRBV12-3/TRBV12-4 CASRSYGTDTQYF
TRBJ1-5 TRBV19 CASSKGSQGANQPQHF
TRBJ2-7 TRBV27 CASTPTTGGVEQYF
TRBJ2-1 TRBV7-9 CASSLEGLAITFF
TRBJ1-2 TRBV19 CASSIDRAGYTF
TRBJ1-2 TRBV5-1 CASSAGTGGGYTF
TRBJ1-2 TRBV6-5 CASSYSLDKRAF
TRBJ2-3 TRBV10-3 CAIRRRGEGTDTQYF
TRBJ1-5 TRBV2 CASSPSGVRGNQPQHF
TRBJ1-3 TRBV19 CASSIDLQNGNTIYF
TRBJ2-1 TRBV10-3 CAIRLSGSEQFF
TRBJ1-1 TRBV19 CASSTSGTENTEAFF
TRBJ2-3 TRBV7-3 CASSLWEASTDTQYF
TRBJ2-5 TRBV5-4 CASSLAGTWETQYF
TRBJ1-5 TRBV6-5 CASSYDNGSNQPQHF
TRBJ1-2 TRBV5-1 CASILPGQPNYGYTF
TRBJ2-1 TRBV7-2 CASSLELVVSNEQFF
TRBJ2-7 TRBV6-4 CASSDVRYEQYF
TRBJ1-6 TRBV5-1 CASSLQALQPYNSPLHF
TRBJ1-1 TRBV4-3 CASSADRGQDTEAFF
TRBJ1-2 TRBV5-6 CASSLGLDGYTF
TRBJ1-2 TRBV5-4 CASSLAQRGTGAGYTF
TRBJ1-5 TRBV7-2 CASSRQGESNQPQHF
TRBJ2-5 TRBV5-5 CASTPGHRVETQYF
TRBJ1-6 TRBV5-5 CASSRTGEGSYNSPLHF
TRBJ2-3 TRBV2 CASILSRGSADTQYF
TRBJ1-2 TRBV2 CASTGWGGPYGYTF
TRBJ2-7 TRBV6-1 CASSELTGLSYEQYF
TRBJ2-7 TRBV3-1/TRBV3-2 CASSQQGISDEQYF
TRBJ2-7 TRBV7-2 CASSLSYRGYEQYF